Given below is one T cell receptor beta chain in context. Its specificity is unknown. These data originate in a study of cytomegalovirus exposure and HLA in healthy donors. Study-wide points: Immune exposure was documented only through CMV serostatus. Apparent HLA restriction characterized most CMV-associated TCR beta chains in a later analysis. Across donors, sequencing depth was assumed by presence/absence analyses to be roughly uniform.

The CDR3 totals 11 residues. The V and J ends lost 4 bases and 8 bases respectively, with 8 bases between them. Germline lookup yields CDR1 SNHLY and CDR2 FYNNEI. The PCR made use of 60 Vbeta and 13 Jbeta primers. Assay used: immunoSEQ multiplex PCR; TCRdb lists only in-frame clones, some missing. The table includes some 160,000 clones, around 77% detected once. The sequence derives from a woman aged 30 to 39 in good health and CMV-seronegative. The material sequenced was PBMCs. The rearrangement joins TRBV2 to TRBJ1-1; D ambiguous. Here the CDR3 reads CASSVGREAFF. The CDR3 DNA follows: TGTGCCAGCAGTGTAGGGAGAGAAGCTTTCTTT.